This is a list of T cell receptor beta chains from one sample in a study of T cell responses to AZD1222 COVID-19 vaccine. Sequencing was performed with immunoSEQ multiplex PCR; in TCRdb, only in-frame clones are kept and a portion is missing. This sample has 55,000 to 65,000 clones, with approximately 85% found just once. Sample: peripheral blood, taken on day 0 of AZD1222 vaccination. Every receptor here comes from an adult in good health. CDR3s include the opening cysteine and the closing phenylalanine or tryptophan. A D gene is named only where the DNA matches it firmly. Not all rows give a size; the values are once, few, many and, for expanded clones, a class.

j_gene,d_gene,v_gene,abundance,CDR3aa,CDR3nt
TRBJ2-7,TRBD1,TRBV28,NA,CASSHNFGGTGPSEQYF,TGTGCCAGCAGTCACAATTTTGGGGGGACAGGGCCCTCCGAGCAGTACTTC
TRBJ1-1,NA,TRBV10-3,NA,CAIRGLGNTEAFF,TGTGCCATCAGAGGACTGGGGAACACTGAAGCTTTCTTT
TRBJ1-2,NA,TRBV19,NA,CASRFMRGYTF,TGTGCCAGCCGCTTTATGAGGGGCTACACCTTC
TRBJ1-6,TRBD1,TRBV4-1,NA,CASSRTGIDGNSPLHF,TGCGCCAGCAGCCGGACAGGGATAGATGGGAATTCACCCCTCCACTTT
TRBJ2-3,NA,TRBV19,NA,CASTTSGQGSTQYF,TGTGCCAGTACCACTAGTGGGCAGGGATCTACGCAGTATTTT
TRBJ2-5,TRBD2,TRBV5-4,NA,CASSSGLAGGQETQYF,TGTGCCAGCAGCTCAGGACTAGCGGGGGGACAAGAGACCCAGTACTTC
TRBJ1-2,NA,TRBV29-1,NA,CSVRDRSTGIF,TGCAGCGTTCGGGACCGCTCCACCGGAATTTTT
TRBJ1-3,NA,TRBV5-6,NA,CASTTDGGSGNTIYF,TGTGCCAGCACCACGGATGGGGGATCTGGAAACACCATATATTTT
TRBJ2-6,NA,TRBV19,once,CASSLQGSGANVLTF,TGTGCCAGTAGTCTACAGGGTTCTGGGGCCAACGTCCTGACTTTC
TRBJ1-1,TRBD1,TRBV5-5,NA,CASSQGTGFRNTEAFF,TGTGCCAGCAGTCAGGGGACAGGGTTTAGGAACACTGAAGCTTTCTTT
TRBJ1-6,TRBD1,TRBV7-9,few,CASSPDRGIGGSPLHF,TGTGCCAGCAGCCCGGACAGGGGGATTGGAGGTTCACCCCTCCACTTT
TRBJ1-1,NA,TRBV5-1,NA,CASSFEGYTEAFF,TGCGCCAGCAGCTTCGAAGGGTACACTGAAGCTTTCTTT
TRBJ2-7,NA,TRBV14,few,CASSGDRYEQYF,TGTGCCAGCAGCGGAGACAGGTACGAGCAGTACTTC
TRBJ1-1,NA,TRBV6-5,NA,CASSQQGVTEAFF,TGTGCCAGCAGTCAACAGGGAGTAACTGAAGCTTTCTTT
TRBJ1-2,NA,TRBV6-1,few,CASSEWGNYGYTF,TGTGCCAGCAGTGAATGGGGTAACTATGGCTACACCTTC
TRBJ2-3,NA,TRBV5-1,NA,CASSLGGRVSTDTQYF,TGCGCCAGCAGCTTGGGGGGACGGGTTAGCACAGATACGCAGTATTTT
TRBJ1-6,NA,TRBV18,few,CASSGAGSLLSPLHF,TGTGCCAGCTCGGGAGCCGGGTCACTCCTTTCACCCCTCCACTTT
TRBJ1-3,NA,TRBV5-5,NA,CASSLAGHSGNTIYF,TGTGCCAGCAGCTTGGCGGGGCACTCTGGAAACACCATATATTTT
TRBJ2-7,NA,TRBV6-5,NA,CASSYSTQGTEQYF,TGTGCCAGCAGTTACTCGACGCAGGGAACCGAGCAGTACTTC
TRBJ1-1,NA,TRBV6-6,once,CASSYGDGPATEAFF,TGTGCCAGCAGTTACGGTGACGGCCCAGCCACTGAAGCTTTCTTT
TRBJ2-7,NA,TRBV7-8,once,CASSLEKGSYEQYF,TGTGCCAGCAGCTTAGAAAAAGGATCCTACGAGCAGTACTTC
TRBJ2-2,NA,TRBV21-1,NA,CASSKVLGELFF,TGTGCCAGCAGCAAAGTTCTCGGGGAGCTGTTTTTT
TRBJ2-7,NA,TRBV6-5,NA,CASTRMGEQYF,TGTGCCAGCACCCGAATGGGCGAGCAGTACTTC
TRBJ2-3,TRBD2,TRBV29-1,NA,CSVGAGSTDTQYF,TGCAGCGTTGGAGCGGGGTCCACAGATACGCAGTATTTT
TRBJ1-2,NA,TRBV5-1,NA,CASSLQVLYGYTF,TGCGCCAGCAGCTTACAGGTGCTTTATGGCTACACCTTC
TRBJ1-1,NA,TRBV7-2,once,CASSALVGGTEAFF,TGTGCCAGCAGCGCCTTGGTTGGGGGGACTGAAGCTTTCTTT
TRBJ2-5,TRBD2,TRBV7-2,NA,CASSLGVAGGQETQYF,TGTGCCAGCAGCTTAGGGGTAGCGGGGGGGCAAGAGACCCAGTACTTC
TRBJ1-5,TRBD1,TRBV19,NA,CASSSRTGRISNQPQHF,TGTGCCAGTAGTAGCCGGACAGGGAGAATAAGCAATCAGCCCCAGCATTTT
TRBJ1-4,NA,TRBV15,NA,CATSRTGAVELFF,TGTGCCACCAGCAGAACGGGGGCGGTAGAGCTGTTTTTT
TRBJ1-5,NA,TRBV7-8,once,CASSSVTENQPQHF,TGTGCCAGCAGCTCAGTTACAGAAAATCAGCCCCAGCATTTT
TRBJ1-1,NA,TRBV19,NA,CASSIKADRSEAFF,TGTGCCAGTAGTATCAAGGCGGATAGATCTGAAGCTTTCTTT
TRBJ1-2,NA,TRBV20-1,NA,CSASPRGRRGYTF,TGCAGTGCTAGTCCCCGGGGGCGCAGGGGCTACACCTTC
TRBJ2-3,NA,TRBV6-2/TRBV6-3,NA,CASSYWTSAASTDTQYF,TGTGCCAGCAGTTATTGGACTTCAGCCGCTAGCACAGATACGCAGTATTTT
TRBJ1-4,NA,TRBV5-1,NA,CASSLQEGGKLFF,TGCGCCAGCAGCTTACAGGAGGGAGGAAAACTGTTTTTT
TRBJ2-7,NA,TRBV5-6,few,CASSLVGRGPSYEQYF,TGTGCCAGCAGCTTGGTGGGGCGGGGGCCCTCCTACGAGCAGTACTTC
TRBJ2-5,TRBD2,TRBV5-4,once,CASSVGTSGSRYQETQYF,TGTGCCAGCAGCGTGGGGACTAGCGGGTCCCGGTACCAAGAGACCCAGTACTTC
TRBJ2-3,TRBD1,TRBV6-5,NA,CASSDRASTDTQYF,TGTGCCAGCAGCGACAGGGCCTCCACAGATACGCAGTATTTT
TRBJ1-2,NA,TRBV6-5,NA,CASEDGYGYTF,TGTGCCAGCGAGGACGGCTATGGCTACACCTTC
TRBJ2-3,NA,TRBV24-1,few,CATSDFLGAGATSSHSTDTQYF,TGTGCCACCAGTGATTTCTTAGGGGCAGGGGCGACCTCTTCCCACAGCACAGATACGCAGTATTTT
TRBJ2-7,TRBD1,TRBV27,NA,CASSGDRGSSYEQYF,TGTGCCAGCAGTGGGGACAGGGGGAGCTCCTACGAGCAGTACTTC
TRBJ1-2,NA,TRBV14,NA,CASSQEGGFGGYTF,TGTGCCAGCAGCCAAGAAGGGGGATTTGGTGGCTACACCTTC
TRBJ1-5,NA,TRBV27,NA,CASSLGARGQPQHF,TGTGCCAGCAGTTTAGGAGCAAGGGGACAGCCCCAGCATTTT
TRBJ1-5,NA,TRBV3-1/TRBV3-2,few,CASSQELGANQPQHF,TGTGCCAGCAGCCAAGAATTAGGAGCTAATCAGCCCCAGCATTTT
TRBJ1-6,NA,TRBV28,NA,CASSPLGGSGSPLHF,TGTGCCAGCAGCCCCCTCGGGGGATCGGGTTCACCCCTCCACTTT
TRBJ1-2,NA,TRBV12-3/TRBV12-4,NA,CASSSERKGYTF,TGTGCCAGCAGCTCTGAGCGGAAAGGCTACACCTTC
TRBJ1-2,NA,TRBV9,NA,CASSVGQGRGGGYTF,TGTGCCAGCAGCGTAGGGCAGGGGAGAGGAGGAGGCTACACCTTC
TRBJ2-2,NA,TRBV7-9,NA,CASSLRRGGTGELFF,TGTGCCAGCAGCTTAAGACGGGGTGGCACCGGGGAGCTGTTTTTT
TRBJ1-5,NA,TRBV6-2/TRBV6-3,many,CASSYLGQGTGQPQHF,TGTGCCAGCAGTTATCTTGGCCAGGGGACCGGCCAGCCCCAGCATTTT
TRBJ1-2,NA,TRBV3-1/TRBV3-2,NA,CASSQPDNYGYTF,TGTGCCAGCAGCCAACCGGATAACTATGGCTACACCTTC
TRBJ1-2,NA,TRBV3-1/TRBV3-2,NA,CASSPSWNYGYTF,TGTGCCAGCAGCCCCAGTTGGAACTATGGCTACACCTTC
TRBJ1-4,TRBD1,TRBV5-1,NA,CASSSRTGLNEKLFF,TGCGCCAGCAGCTCAAGGACAGGCCTAAATGAAAAACTGTTTTTT
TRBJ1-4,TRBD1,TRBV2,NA,CASHRDRGEKLFF,TGTGCCAGCCACCGGGACAGGGGTGAAAAACTGTTTTTT
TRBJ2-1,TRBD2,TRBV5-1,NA,CASSPLSGGAGVEQFF,TGCGCCAGCAGCCCCCTTAGCGGGGGGGCCGGGGTTGAGCAGTTCTTC
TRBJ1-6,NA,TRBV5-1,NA,CASSLVLGSPLHF,TGCGCCAGCAGCTTGGTGTTAGGTTCACCCCTCCACTTT
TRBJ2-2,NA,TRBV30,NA,CAWSVLAGAGNTGELFF,TGTGCCTGGAGTGTATTGGCAGGGGCAGGGAACACCGGGGAGCTGTTTTTT
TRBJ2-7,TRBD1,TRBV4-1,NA,CASSHYGQGSYEQYF,TGCGCCAGCAGCCATTACGGACAGGGATCCTACGAGCAGTACTTC
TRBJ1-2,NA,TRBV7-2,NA,CASSLDGINYGYTF,TGTGCCAGCAGCTTAGACGGGATTAACTATGGCTACACCTTC